This T cell receptor beta chain was sequenced during a study of T cells in Graves' hyperthyroidism and ophthalmopathy. V was pared by 2 bases and J by 5 bases, with 9 bases between. The germline V gene has CDR1 MGHDK and CDR2 SYGVNS. This CDR3 has 13 residues. Study conclusions and caveats: A 13 V-J signature model discriminated ophthalmopathy versus stable hyperthyroidism.

This clonotype showed up many times. Its antigen is unidentified. Lactation, pregnancy, other autoimmune disease or uncontrolled infection led to exclusion of patients. The study based diagnoses on clinical symptoms, serum thyroxine and TRAb, thyroid ultrasound and orbital computed tomography. Researchers amplified the TCR beta CDR3 regions from RNA transcripts. A first-round RT-PCR of the TCR CDR3 used the HTBI primer set. TCRdb redid the calling of the multiplex PCR reads with MiXCR, one entry per CDR3 protein. Of a few hundred thousand distinct CDR3 sequences listed, about 46% were seen once; the top ten hold about two fifths.

This clonotype was obtained from an adult woman with Graves' disease, either hyperthyroidism or ophthalmopathy (not recorded which). This chain joins TRBV25-1 and TRBJ2-5, with a possible D match to TRBD1 (6 bases). The sample was peripheral blood or thyroid tissue (not recorded which). The CDR3 coding sequence is TGTGCCAGCAGTGAAACAGGGATGGAGACCCAGTACTTC. It translates to CASSETGMETQYF.